This T cell receptor beta chain was observed in a study of blood T cell repertoires in COVID-19. For the study at large: Collection of acute and convalescent COVID-19 samples took place in the United States, Italy and Spain. PBMCs, B-cell-depleted T cells, or T cells were the source of the cDNA or gDNA that made up the material.

A Seattle source enrolled patients during active infection and followed them longitudinally. The CDR3 consists of 14 residues. The V gene end was trimmed by 2 bases and the J gene end by 5 bases; junction bases not matched to a gene: 3. In germline, CDR1 is MNHEY, CDR2 SMNVEV (reference sequence). Per the original methods: Amplification with reference gene primers provided the estimates of nucleated cell counts. The repertoire was sequenced with immunoSEQ multiplex PCR; TCRdb's copy has only in-frame clones and lacks some. Clone size and V and J calls were adopted from that table, with D and trimming inferred from the DNA. The sample shows nearly 200,000 clones, around four fifths of them seen only once.

V is TRBV27 and J is TRBJ1-1; TRBD1 matches 9 bases. This sequence was found in a man in his sixties with COVID-19, enrolled during active disease. Sequences were obtained from peripheral blood. CDR3 DNA: TGTGCCAGCAGTTTAGGTGGGACAGGGACTGAAGCTTTCTTT. Translating gives CASSLGGTGTEAFF.